The TCR beta chain described here comes from a study of Ad26.COV2.S vaccination and SARS-CoV-2 variants. Here immunoSEQ multiplex PCR was the method, and the copy in TCRdb shows in-frame clones only, minus some. Of about 400,000 clones listed, under 90% are singletons. V lost 8 bases, J lost 5 bases, and 14 bases stayed unmatched. Germline CDR1 MNHEY, CDR2 SMNVEV (reference sequence). The CDR3 is made up of 15 amino acids. Study outcomes and limitations: Higher spike-specific TCR breadth was found in vaccine recipients than in placebo recipients.

As concerns this clone: The antigen is undetermined.

Treatment of the sample: about 20 received Ad26.COV2.S at low or high dose, single or two shots; 5 received placebo; per-sample allocation not given. Repertoires come from day 63 after the first vaccine or placebo injection. It was an adult aged 18-55 years in Boston who was the donor. What was given as vaccine was an Ad26 vector encoding Wuhan-strain SARS-CoV-2 spike. V is TRBV27 and J is TRBJ2-7, with TRBD1 matching 8 bases. Sequencing was performed on peripheral blood, taken in a trial of Ad26.COV2.S vaccine versus placebo. The clonotype was recovered from a person between 18 and 59 years old who received the Ad26.COV2.S COVID-19 vaccine or a placebo. The DNA for the CDR3 is TGTGCCAGCCGACGGGCCCGGACAGGGATCAACGAGCAGTACTTC. Translation gives CASRRARTGINEQYF.